A selection of T cell receptor beta chains follows, all from one sample in a study of T cells expressing NK-cell markers. Each CDR3 protein gets one entry in TCRdb, which reprocessed the 5' RACE reads and gives no DNA. The sample has some 140,000 distinct CDR3 sequences; the top ten hold over 35%. Sequenced sample: blood T cells: a sorted CD56 or NKG2C T cell subset, CD4+ or CD8+ T cells, or bulk PBMC T cells (not recorded which). These receptors all stem from a woman aged 50 to 60 in good health. Both conserved end residues are part of each CDR3.

>TRBJ2-6|TRBV11-2
CASSLTRQRDSSGANVLTF
>TRBJ2-4|TRBV27
CASSWDSLNIQYF
>TRBJ2-2|TRBV27
CASSWDGMNTGELFF
>TRBJ2-3|TRBV5-5
CASSSLAGGPADTQYF
>TRBJ2-2|TRBV27
CASSNADRASGELFF
>TRBJ2-1|TRBV4-1
CASSQGPWNEQFF
>TRBJ2-2|TRBV11-3
CASSSSSPLAVKTGELFF
>TRBJ2-1|TRBV29-1
CSVRETGANEQFF
>TRBJ1-6|TRBV27
CASSLSTSSYNSPLHF
>TRBJ2-1|TRBV29-1
CSVERADNEQFF
>TRBJ2-3|TRBV20-1
CSARGTRAGADTQYF
>TRBJ2-1|TRBV12-3/TRBV12-4
CASSSERGSSYNEQFF
>TRBJ2-3|TRBV20-1
CSARPDRVSTDTQYF
>TRBJ2-1|TRBV4-1
CASSPREGGSNEQFF
>TRBJ2-1|TRBV27
CASFTQGVGDEQFF
>TRBJ1-1|TRBV19
CASTYRGGVNTEAFF
>TRBJ2-5|TRBV5-1
CASSSRTSGSEGIEETQYF
>TRBJ1-5|TRBV2
CASRGTGPDQPQHF
>TRBJ2-3|TRBV3-1
CASSSTRDRVVDTQYF
>TRBJ2-7|TRBV13
CASSPRTGTFYEQYF
>TRBJ2-7|TRBV4-1
CASSQATWYEQYF
>TRBJ2-5|TRBV6-1
CASSDWNVQETQYF
>TRBJ1-1|TRBV20-1
CSARAIQGDTEAFF
>TRBJ2-6|TRBV12-3/TRBV12-4
CASSFPGAGANVLTF
>TRBJ2-5|TRBV10-2
CASLAEGGGETQYF
>TRBJ1-2|TRBV10-3
CAIWDSLSEGYTF
>TRBJ1-2|TRBV7-9
CASSLAGQNRGGYTF
>TRBJ2-2|TRBV24-1
CATSGLPGTHLTGELFF
>TRBJ2-7|TRBV4-1
CASSQDSLGSYYEQYF
>TRBJ2-1|TRBV7-7
CASSLLASSYNEQFF
>TRBJ2-4|TRBV2
CASREAQVSGNIQYF
>TRBJ2-7|TRBV2
CASSEVSRNSYEQYF
>TRBJ2-1|TRBV27
CASKTSGSYSSYNEQFF
>TRBJ2-1|TRBV27
CASSPLGQRRNNEQFF
>TRBJ2-5|TRBV20-1
CSARDREYSGRSQETQYF
>TRBJ2-1|TRBV4-1
CASSQVLTGLNEQFF
>TRBJ1-1|TRBV4-1
CASSQDPGREAFF
>TRBJ1-2|TRBV11-2
CASSLGGVASGYTF
>TRBJ2-1|TRBV20-1
CSARRTGDPEQFF
>TRBJ1-5|TRBV7-9
CASSPGAENQPQHF
>TRBJ2-3|TRBV7-9
CASSVDTSRDTQYF
>TRBJ2-1|TRBV7-9
CASSRLDSYNEQFF
>TRBJ2-3|TRBV29-1
CSTRQGEITDTQYF
>TRBJ2-1|TRBV5-5
CASFKGRSYNEQFF
>TRBJ2-7|TRBV20-1
CSARDGASGRVFSEQYF